These 9 T cell receptor beta chains came from one sample sequenced in a study of OX40 agonist ivuxolimab in advanced cancers. The assay was immunoSEQ multiplex PCR, and TCRdb's table has in-frame clones only and misses some. The data contain about 11,000 clones, less than 90% of them singletons. Material: CD4+ or CD8+ T cells sorted from blood, obtained in a trial of the OX40 agonist ivuxolimab. These receptor sequences come from an adult with an advanced solid tumor such as melanoma, head and neck, liver or kidney cancer.

This chain connects TRBV13 to TRBJ1-1; TRBD1 is a possible D gene (5 bases). V was trimmed by 1 base and J by 0 bases, leaving 12 bases between them. Germline CDR1 and CDR2: PRHDT and FYEKMQ (reference sequence). The CDR3 sequence is 16 residues long. CDR3 nucleotides: TGTGCCAGCAGCTTAGCTGGGGGAGGGATGAACACTGAAGCTTTCTTT. Amino acid sequence: CASSLAGGGMNTEAFF.

The V call is TRBV27, the J call TRBJ1-2; D not resolved. Trimming left V 5 bases short and J 4 bases short, with 14 bases between. Germline CDR1 and CDR2: MNHEY and SMNVEV (reference sequence). The CDR3 is 14 residues long. The CDR3 sequence is CASSPDGSFYGYTF. The CDR3 nucleotides are TGTGCCAGCAGTCCTGACGGAAGCTTCTATGGCTACACCTTC.

This chain uses TRBV2 with TRBJ1-5; D gene uncertain. The CDR3 is made up of 13 amino acids. CDR1 and CDR2 from the germline V gene are SNHLY and FYNNEI. V lost 1 base to trimming and J lost 4 bases, with 5 bases between them. The chain's CDR3 is CASSEGPNQPQHF. CDR3 DNA: TGTGCCAGCAGTGAAGGTCCGAATCAGCCCCAGCATTTT. The full variable domain, its missing parts supplied by reference TRBV2 and TRBJ1-5, is EPEVTQTPSHQVTQMGQEVILRCVPISNHLYFYWYRQILGQKVEFLVSFYNNEISEKSEIFDDQFSVERPDGSNFTLKIRSTKLEDSAMYFCASSEGPNQPQHFGDGTRLSIL.

This clone was observed a handful of times. The CDR3 DNA reads TGTGCCAGCAGTCACGTCACACCTAGCGGTCAGACCTACGAGCAGTACTTC. Translation gives CASSHVTPSGQTYEQYF. V gene TRBV27 combines with J gene TRBJ2-7; 7 bases agree with TRBD2. The CDR3 has 17 amino acids. The germline V gene encodes CDR1 MNHEY and CDR2 SMNVEV (reference sequence). Unmatched junction bases numbered 15, after V lost 5 bases and J lost 2 bases.

The genes are TRBV6-5 and TRBJ1-2; TRBD1 might be the D (6 bases). The CDR3 length is 14 residues. V was trimmed by 6 bases and J by 12 bases, leaving 23 bases between them. From germline, CDR1 is MNHEY and CDR2 SVGAGI. As DNA, the CDR3 is TGTGCCAGCAGCCCTCACGGGACACCCCTAGATGACACCTTC. Encoded protein: CASSPHGTPLDDTF.

The chain carries TRBV18 and TRBJ2-7; no definite D call. Germline V gene sequence: CDR1 KGHSH, CDR2 LQKENI. The CDR3 is made up of 14 amino acids. The V and J ends lost 3 bases and 3 bases respectively, with 12 bases between them. The chain's CDR3 is CASSPDTSYYEQYF. The CDR3 nucleotides read TGTGCCAGCTCACCTGATACCAGCTACTACGAGCAGTACTTC.

V gene TRBV2 combines with J gene TRBJ1-2; tentatively, D is TRBD1 (6 bases). Between the trimmed V and J ends, which lost 1 base and 6 bases, there was a span of 9 bases. The CDR3 loop spans 13 amino acids. Germline CDR1 and CDR2: SNHLY and FYNNEI. CDR3 sequence reads: CASSEVGADGYTF. The DNA for the CDR3 is TGTGCCAGCAGTGAAGTGGGGGCTGATGGCTACACCTTC.

The chain links TRBV14 to TRBJ2-5; TRBD1 matches 7 bases. From germline, CDR1 is SGHDN and CDR2 FVKESK. The CDR3 loop spans 14 amino acids. After removal of 0 bases from V and 5 bases from J, the junction contained 3 bases not matched to a gene. In nucleotides, the CDR3 is TGTGCCAGCAGCCAAGAACAGGGGAGCGAGACCCAGTACTTC. Its protein product is CASSQEQGSETQYF.

The V and J genes are TRBV9 and TRBJ2-7; D is uncertain. Germline CDR1 SGDLS, CDR2 YYNGEE. The CDR3 consists of 14 residues. Trimming pared 0 bases from V and 0 bases from J, leaving 7 bases between. CDR3 in DNA: TGTGCCAGCAGCGTAGTCGGCAGCTCCTACGAGCAGTACTTC. It codes for CASSVVGSSYEQYF.